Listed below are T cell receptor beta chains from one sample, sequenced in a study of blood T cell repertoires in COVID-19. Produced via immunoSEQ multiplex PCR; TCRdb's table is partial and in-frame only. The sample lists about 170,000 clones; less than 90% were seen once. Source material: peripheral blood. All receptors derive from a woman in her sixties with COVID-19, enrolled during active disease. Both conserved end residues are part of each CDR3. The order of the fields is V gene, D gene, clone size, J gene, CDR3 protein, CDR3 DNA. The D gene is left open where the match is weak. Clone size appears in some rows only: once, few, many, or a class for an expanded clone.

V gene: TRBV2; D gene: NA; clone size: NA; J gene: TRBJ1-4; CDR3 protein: CASQGQINEKLFF; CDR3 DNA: TGTGCCAGCCAAGGACAGATTAATGAAAAACTGTTTTTT
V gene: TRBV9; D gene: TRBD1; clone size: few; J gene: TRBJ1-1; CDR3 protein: CASSVGDRGRRDTEAFF; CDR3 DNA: TGTGCCAGCAGCGTCGGAGACAGGGGGCGTCGGGACACTGAAGCTTTCTTT
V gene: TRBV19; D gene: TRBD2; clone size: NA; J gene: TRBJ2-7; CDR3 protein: CASSISLAGGYEQYF; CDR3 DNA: TGTGCCAGTAGTATATCGCTAGCGGGAGGCTACGAGCAGTACTTC
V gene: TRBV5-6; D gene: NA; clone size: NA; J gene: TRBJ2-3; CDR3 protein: CASSPRGGPGDTQYF; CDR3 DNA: TGTGCCAGCAGCCCCCGCGGCGGGCCCGGAGATACGCAGTATTTT
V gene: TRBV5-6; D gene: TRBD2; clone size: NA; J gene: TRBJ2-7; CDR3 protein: CASSLGGSGSTYEQYF; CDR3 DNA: TGTGCCAGCAGCTTGGGAGGTAGCGGGAGTACCTACGAGCAGTACTTC
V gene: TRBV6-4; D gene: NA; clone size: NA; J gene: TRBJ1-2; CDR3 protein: CASRGQAGGNYGYTF; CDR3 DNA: TGTGCCAGCAGGGGGCAGGCCGGTGGGAACTATGGCTACACCTTC
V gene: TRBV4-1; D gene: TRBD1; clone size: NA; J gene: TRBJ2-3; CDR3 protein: CASSPGQGETDTQYF; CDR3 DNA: TGCGCCAGCAGCCCGGGACAGGGAGAGACAGATACGCAGTATTTT
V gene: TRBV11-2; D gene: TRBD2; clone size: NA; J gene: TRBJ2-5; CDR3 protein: CASSLGSSGERETQYF; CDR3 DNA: TGTGCCAGCAGCTTAGGGTCTAGCGGGGAGCGGGAGACCCAGTACTTC
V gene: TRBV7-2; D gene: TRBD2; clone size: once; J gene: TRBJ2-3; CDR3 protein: CASGTSGSSTDTQYF; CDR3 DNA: TGTGCCAGCGGGACTAGCGGGAGTAGCACAGATACGCAGTATTTT
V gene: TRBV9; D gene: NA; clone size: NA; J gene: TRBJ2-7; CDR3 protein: CASSPSGTFSYEQYF; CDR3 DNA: TGTGCCAGCAGCCCATCCGGGACATTTTCCTACGAGCAGTACTTC
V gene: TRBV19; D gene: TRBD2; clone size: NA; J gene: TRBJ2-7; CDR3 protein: CASSTSGGSYEQYF; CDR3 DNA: TGTGCCAGTAGTACTAGCGGGGGTTCCTACGAGCAGTACTTC
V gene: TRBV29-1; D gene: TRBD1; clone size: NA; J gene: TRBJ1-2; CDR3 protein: CSAGDRAFYGYTF; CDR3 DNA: TGCAGCGCCGGGGACAGAGCGTTCTATGGCTACACCTTC
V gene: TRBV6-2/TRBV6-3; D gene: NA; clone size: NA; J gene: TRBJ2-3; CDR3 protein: CASSYSRGTDTQYF; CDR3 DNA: TGTGCCAGCAGTTACTCTCGGGGAACAGATACGCAGTATTTT
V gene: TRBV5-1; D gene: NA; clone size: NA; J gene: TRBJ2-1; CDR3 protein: CASSLANEQFF; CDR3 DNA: TGCGCCAGCAGCTTGGCTAATGAGCAGTTCTTC
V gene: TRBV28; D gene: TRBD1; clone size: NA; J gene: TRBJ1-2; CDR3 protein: CASAAGGDYGYTF; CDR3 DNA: TGTGCCAGCGCAGCAGGGGGCGACTATGGCTACACCTTC
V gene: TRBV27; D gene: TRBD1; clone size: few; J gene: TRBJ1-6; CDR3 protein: CASSDRGPSSPLHF; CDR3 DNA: TGTGCCAGCAGTGACAGGGGGCCAAGTTCACCCCTCCACTTT
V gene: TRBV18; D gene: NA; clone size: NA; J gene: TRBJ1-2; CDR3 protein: CASSPEDFRGYTF; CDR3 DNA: TGTGCCAGCTCACCTGAGGACTTTAGAGGCTACACCTTC
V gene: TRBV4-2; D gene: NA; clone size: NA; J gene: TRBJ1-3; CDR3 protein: CASSQESSRYSGNTIYF; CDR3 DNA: TGTGCCAGCAGCCAAGAGAGCTCACGGTACTCTGGAAACACCATATATTTT
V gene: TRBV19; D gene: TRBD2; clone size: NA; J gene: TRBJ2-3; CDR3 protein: CASTLAGGPWSTDTQYF; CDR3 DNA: TGTGCCAGTACCTTAGCGGGAGGGCCCTGGAGCACAGATACGCAGTATTTT
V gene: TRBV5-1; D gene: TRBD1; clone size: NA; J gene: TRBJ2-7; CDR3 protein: CASSLAGTATYEQYF; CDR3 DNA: TGCGCCAGCAGCTTGGCCGGGACAGCGACCTACGAGCAGTACTTC
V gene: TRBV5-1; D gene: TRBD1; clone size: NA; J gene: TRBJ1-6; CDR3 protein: CASSLATGASSYNSPLHF; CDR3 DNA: TGCGCCAGCAGCTTGGCCACAGGGGCTAGCTCCTATAATTCACCCCTCCACTTT
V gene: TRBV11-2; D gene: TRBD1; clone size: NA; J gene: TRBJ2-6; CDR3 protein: CASSPWDSSGANVLTF; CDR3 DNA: TGTGCCAGCAGCCCCTGGGACAGCTCTGGGGCCAACGTCCTGACTTTC
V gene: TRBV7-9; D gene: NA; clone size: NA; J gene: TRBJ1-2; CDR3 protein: CASSLARGALDGYTF; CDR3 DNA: TGTGCCAGCAGCTTAGCCCGGGGGGCGTTAGATGGCTACACCTTC
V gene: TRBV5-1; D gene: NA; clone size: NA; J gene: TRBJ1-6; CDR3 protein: CASSLRQDSSYNSPLHF; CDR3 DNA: TGCGCCAGCAGCTTGCGACAGGACAGCTCCTATAATTCACCCCTCCACTTT
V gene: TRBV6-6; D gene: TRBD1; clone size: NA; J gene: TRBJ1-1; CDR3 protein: CASSSTGGTMNTEAFF; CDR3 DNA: TGTGCCAGCAGCTCGACAGGGGGCACAATGAACACTGAAGCTTTCTTT
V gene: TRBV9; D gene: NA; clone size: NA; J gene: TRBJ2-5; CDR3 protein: CASSVATGREETQYF; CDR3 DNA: TGTGCCAGCAGCGTAGCTACCGGGAGAGAAGAGACCCAGTACTTC
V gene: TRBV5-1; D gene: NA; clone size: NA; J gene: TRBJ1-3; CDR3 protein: CASSYSRSSGNTIYF; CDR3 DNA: TGCGCCAGCAGCTATTCCAGAAGCTCTGGAAACACCATATATTTT